This T cell receptor (beta chain) was recovered during a study of T-cell memory formation after mild COVID-19. Broader study findings: Pre-infection memory carried some responding clones, suggesting that cross-reactive memory joined. While clones contracting from day 15 to 85 were balanced between CD4 and CD8, later expanders leaned CD4+.

CDR1 KGHDR and CDR2 SFDVKD come from the germline V gene. This CDR3 contains 18 residues. The V end was cut by 1 base, the J end by 3 bases, with 19 bases between. This clonotype was counted between two and nine times. Its matching antigen is unknown. MiXCR, run by TCRdb on the 5' RACE reads, gives a single entry per CDR3 protein. The repertoire holds 70,000 to 95,000 distinct CDR3 sequences, with 10% to 15% as singletons. This chain joins TRBV24-1 and TRBJ2-3; the D gene is possibly TRBD1 (6 bases). Sequencing input: PBMCs or a T cell subset sorted from them (not recorded which). This clonotype was obtained from a man aged 18 to 35 who had mild COVID-19 (a few samples of this study predate the infection). Cell type and time point are not known. The CDR3 protein is CATSDFRGDPQGTDTQYF. CDR3 DNA: TGTGCCACCAGTGATTTTCGAGGGGATCCGCAGGGGACAGATACGCAGTATTTT.